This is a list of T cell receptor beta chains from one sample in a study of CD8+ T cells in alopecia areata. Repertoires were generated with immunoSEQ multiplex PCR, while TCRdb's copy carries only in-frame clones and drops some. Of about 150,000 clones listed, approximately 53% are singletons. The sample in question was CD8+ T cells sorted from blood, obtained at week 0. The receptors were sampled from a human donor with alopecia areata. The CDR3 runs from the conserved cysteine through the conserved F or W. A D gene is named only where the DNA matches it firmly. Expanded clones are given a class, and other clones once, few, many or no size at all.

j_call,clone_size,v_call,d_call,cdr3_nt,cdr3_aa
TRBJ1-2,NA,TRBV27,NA,TGTGCCAGCGGACAGAACTATGGCTACACCTTC,CASGQNYGYTF
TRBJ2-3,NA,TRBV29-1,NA,TGCAGCGTTGAAGTTGCGGAGACTGACTCAGATACGCAGTATTTT,CSVEVAETDSDTQYF
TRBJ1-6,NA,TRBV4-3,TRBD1,TGCGCCAGCAGCCGGGACAGCGATAATTCGCCCCTCCACTTT,CASSRDSDNSPLHF
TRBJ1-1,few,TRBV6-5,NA,TGTGCCAGCAAGACCGGGAACACTGAAGCTTTCTTT,CASKTGNTEAFF
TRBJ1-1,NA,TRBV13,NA,TGTGCCAGCAGCCATATGCTTTCGCGGACTGAAGCTTTCTTT,CASSHMLSRTEAFF
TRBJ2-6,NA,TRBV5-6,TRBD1,TGTGCCAGCAGATGGACAGGTCCTCGCTCTGGGGCCAACGTCCTGACTTTC,CASRWTGPRSGANVLTF
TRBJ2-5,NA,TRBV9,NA,TGTGCCAGCAGCGTAGGGGACACCCCGGGCTACCGGGAGACCCAGTACTTC,CASSVGDTPGYRETQYF
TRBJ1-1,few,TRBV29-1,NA,TGCAGCGTTGAAGGGACCGGCGGGGGCACTGAAGCTTTCTTT,CSVEGTGGGTEAFF
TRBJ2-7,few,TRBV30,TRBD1,TGTGCCTGGAGTGAGAGACAGGGGGGCTACGAGCAGTACTTC,CAWSERQGGYEQYF
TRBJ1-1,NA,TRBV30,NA,TGTGCCTGGAGTGTACAGGTGAACACTGAAGCTTTCTTT,CAWSVQVNTEAFF
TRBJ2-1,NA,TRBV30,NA,TGTGCCTGGAGTGTACCGATCAATGAGCAGTTCTTC,CAWSVPINEQFF
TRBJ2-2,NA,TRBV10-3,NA,TGTGCCATTCAGTTGACAATAAACACCGGGGAGCTGTTTTTT,CAIQLTINTGELFF
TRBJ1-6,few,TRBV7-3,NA,TGTGCCAGCAGCTTAGGGGTGGGCGCGGATTCACCCCTCCACTTT,CASSLGVGADSPLHF
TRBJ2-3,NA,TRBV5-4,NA,TGTGCCAGCAGGCCCCGGGGGGATACGCAGTATTTT,CASRPRGDTQYF
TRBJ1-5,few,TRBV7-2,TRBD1,TGTGCCAGCAGCTCGACCTCTCAGGGGGCCCAGCCCCAGCATTTT,CASSSTSQGAQPQHF
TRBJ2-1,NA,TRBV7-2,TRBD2,TGTGCCAGCAGCTTGGACGGGGGGGCCACCAATGAGCAGTTCTTC,CASSLDGGATNEQFF
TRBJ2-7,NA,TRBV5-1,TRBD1,TGCGCCAGCAGCCTAAGACAGGGGAACTACGAGCAGTACTTC,CASSLRQGNYEQYF
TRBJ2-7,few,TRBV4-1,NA,TGCGCCAGCAGCCACCCGGGGCCGAACTACGAGCAGTACTTC,CASSHPGPNYEQYF
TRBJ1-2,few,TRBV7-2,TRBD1,TGTGCCAGCAGCCCGACAGGGGGAGACTATGGCTACACCTTC,CASSPTGGDYGYTF
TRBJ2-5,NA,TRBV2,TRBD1,TGTGCCAGCAGTCTACCGACAGGGCGAGGAGGAGAGACCCAGTACTTC,CASSLPTGRGGETQYF
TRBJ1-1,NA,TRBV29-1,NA,TGCAGCATTAGGGACCTCCCCACTGAAGCTTTCTTT,CSIRDLPTEAFF
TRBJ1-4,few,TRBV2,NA,TGTGCCAGCAGTGACCCTAATGAAAAACTGTTTTTT,CASSDPNEKLFF
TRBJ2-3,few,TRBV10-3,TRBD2,TGTGCCATCAGTGAGTCGACTAGCGGGGGGGCAACAGATACGCAGTATTTT,CAISESTSGGATDTQYF
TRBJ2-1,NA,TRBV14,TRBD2,TGTGCCAGCCTCCCAGCGGCGGGGGTATACAATGAGCAGTTCTTC,CASLPAAGVYNEQFF
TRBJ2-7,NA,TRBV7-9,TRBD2,TGTGCCAGCAGCCCAGGGACTAGTCGGTACGAGCAGTACTTC,CASSPGTSRYEQYF
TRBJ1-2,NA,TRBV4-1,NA,TGCGCCAGCAGCCAAGACCGGGGAGCTAACTATGGCTACACCTTC,CASSQDRGANYGYTF
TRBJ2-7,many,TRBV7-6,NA,TGTGCCAGCAGCTTAGGAGGGTCGTGGGACGAGCAGTACTTC,CASSLGGSWDEQYF
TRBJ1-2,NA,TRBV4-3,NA,TGCGCCAGCAGCCAAGGCTCAGGGAACTATGGCTACACCTTC,CASSQGSGNYGYTF
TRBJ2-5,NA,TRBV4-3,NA,TGCGCCAGCAGCCAAGCCCGGGGGCGCATGGAGACCCAGTACTTC,CASSQARGRMETQYF
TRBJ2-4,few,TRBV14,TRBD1,TGTGCCAGCAGCCAAGAGGGACAGGGGAACATTCAGTACTTC,CASSQEGQGNIQYF
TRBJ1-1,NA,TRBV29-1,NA,TGCAGCGTTGGAGAATTGGAGAACACTGAAGCTTTCTTT,CSVGELENTEAFF
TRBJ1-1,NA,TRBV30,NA,TGTGCCTGGAGTGAAGGAGGGAACACTGAAGCTTTCTTT,CAWSEGGNTEAFF
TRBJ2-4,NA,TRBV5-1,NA,TGCGCCAGCAGCTCACGACCGGGACGCGGATCGAACATTCAGTACTTC,CASSSRPGRGSNIQYF
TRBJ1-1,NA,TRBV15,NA,TGTGCCACCAGCAGAGATCGCTTGGGACGGTTGAACACTGAAGCTTTCTTT,CATSRDRLGRLNTEAFF
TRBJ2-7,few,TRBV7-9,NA,TGTGCCAGCAGCTACCCCAGGGGCGAGCAGTACTTC,CASSYPRGEQYF
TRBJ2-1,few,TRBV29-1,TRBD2,TGCAGCGTACAATCCGGGACTAGCGGGGGTAATGAGCAGTTCTTC,CSVQSGTSGGNEQFF
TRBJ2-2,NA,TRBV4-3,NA,TGCGCCAGCAGCCAAGCCGGCACCGGGGAGCTGTTTTTT,CASSQAGTGELFF
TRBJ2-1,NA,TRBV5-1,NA,TGCGCCAGCAGCTTGGTTAGTAATGAGCAGTTCTTC,CASSLVSNEQFF
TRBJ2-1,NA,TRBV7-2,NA,TGTGCCAGCAGCTCGGGAGGCAGGGGTATCGAGCAGTTCTTC,CASSSGGRGIEQFF
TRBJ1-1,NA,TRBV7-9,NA,TGTGCCAGCAGCTTCGGCACTGAAGCTTTCTTT,CASSFGTEAFF
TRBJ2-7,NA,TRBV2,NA,TGTGCCAGTAACGAGCAGTACTTC,CASNEQYF
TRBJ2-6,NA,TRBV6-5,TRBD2,TGTGCCAGCAGTTACCCGGGAGGCGCTAGGCTTTCCTTC,CASSYPGGARLSF
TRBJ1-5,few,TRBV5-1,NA,TGCGCCAGCAGCTTAGGTTCCGGTCAGCCCCAGCATTTT,CASSLGSGQPQHF
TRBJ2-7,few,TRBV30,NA,TGTGCCCAAAGTACAGGGACTACCCGATACGAGCAGTACTTC,CAQSTGTTRYEQYF